The 13 T cell receptor beta chains presented below share a single source sample, sequenced in a study of T cells after yellow fever vaccination (dated by TCRdb to the late 2010s). The label giving this sample's treatment or condition can be read as: live attenuated yellow fever vaccine strain. Libraries were prepared through 5' RACE. For sequencing, an Illumina HiSeq 2500 was employed. Using fastp at Q25 and MiXCR, TCRdb reprocessed the public reads and kept productive beta chains. Every CDR3 protein is listed once, alongside the most common genes and DNA of its rows. This sample has around 53,000 distinct CDR3 sequences in its table, and about 6.6% of those were observed once. Of the sample, 24% is held by the ten largest clones. This specimen was CD8+ T cells not binding an NS4B(214-222) dextramer, sorted from PBMCs, taken more than 35 days after the first yellow fever vaccination. The cell subset or site label, as the study defines it: NS4B epitope dextramer-negative CD8 T cells. The receptors shown here come from a man between 18 and 35 years old who received the YFV17D yellow fever vaccine.

This chain's CDR3 is CASSQDLAPPWTF. As DNA, the CDR3 is TGCGCCAGCAGCCAAGATTTAGCTCCTCCCTGGACCTTC. The rearrangement joins TRBV4-3 to TRBJ1-2; D call uncertain. This CDR3 has 13 residues. Germline CDR1 is LGHNA and CDR2 is YSLEER. Trimming left V 0 bases short and J 14 bases short, with 16 bases between.

There are a few counts of this clonotype. The rearrangement links TRBV5-5 to TRBJ1-5; 10 bases line up with TRBD1. The germline CDR1 and CDR2 sequences are SGHKS and YYEKEE (reference sequence). This CDR3 comprises 17 residues. V dropped 6 bases and J dropped 6; count of bases not matched to a gene: 15. The DNA for the CDR3 is TGTGCCAGCACCTACGGACAGGGGGAGGTGGAAGCTCAGCCCCAGCATTTT. This translates into CASTYGQGEVEAQPQHF. The entire variable domain, with the rest obtained from reference TRBV5-5 and TRBJ1-5, is as follows: DAGVTQSPTHLIKTRGQQVTLRCSPISGHKSVSWYQQVLGQGPQFIFQYYEKEERGRGNFPDRFSARQFPNYSSELNVNALLLGDSALYLCASTYGQGEVEAQPQHFGDGTRLSIL.

V and J are TRBV24-1 and TRBJ2-3; the match to TRBD1 covers 9 bases. There are 13 residues in the CDR3. The V and J ends lost 9 bases and 10 bases, in that order; junction bases with no gene match: 10. The germline V gene has CDR1 KGHDR and CDR2 SFDVKD. CDR3 DNA: TGTGCCACCTACGACAGGGGGACAGGAGCGCAGTATTTT. It encodes CATYDRGTGAQYF.

This clonotype was detected many times. The chain joins TRBV7-9 to TRBJ1-1; D may be TRBD1 (5 bases). V lost 5 bases and J 5 bases, leaving 9 bases between the germline ends. Germline lookup yields CDR1 SEHNR and CDR2 FQNEAQ (reference sequence). The CDR3 totals 12 residues. Here the CDR3 DNA reads TGTGCCAGCAGCCCCGGACAAACTGAAGCTTTCTTT. Translation: CASSPGQTEAFF.

This clonotype was recorded many times. The rearrangement uses TRBV6-1 and TRBJ1-6; D is unresolved. The V gene lost 8 bases and the J gene lost 10 bases, with 15 bases spanning the gap. The germline gives CDR1 MNHNS, CDR2 SASEGT. This CDR3 comprises 13 residues. The CDR3 DNA reads TGTGCCAGCCGCGCCCTCCCACGGTCACCCCTCCACTTT. Its protein is CASRALPRSPLHF.

This chain connects TRBV29-1 to TRBJ1-6, with D hard to call. The length of the CDR3 is 12 residues. From germline, CDR1 is SQVTM and CDR2 ANQGSEA. Deletions cut 3 bases from V and 5 bases from J, with 5 bases between. The DNA for the CDR3 is TGCAGCGTTGATCGGGATAATTCACCCCTCCACTTT. Translation: CSVDRDNSPLHF.

This clonotype appeared a few times. The V gene is TRBV7-8, the J gene TRBJ2-7; D gene uncertain. V lost 1 base and J 5 bases, leaving 6 bases between the germline ends. CDR1 is SGHVS, CDR2 FQNEAQ, per germline. CDR3 length equals 12 residues. This chain's CDR3 is CASSLVSDEQYF. CDR3 bases: TGTGCCAGCAGCTTAGTCTCAGACGAGCAGTACTTC. Complete variable domain (other parts from reference TRBV7-8 and TRBJ2-7): GAGVSQSPRYKVAKRGQDVALRCDPISGHVSLFWYQQALGQGPEFLTYFQNEAQLDKSGLPSDRFFAERPEGSVSTLKIQRTQQEDSAVYLCASSLVSDEQYFGPGTRLTVT.

This clonotype occurred many times. This rearrangement joins TRBV6-1 to TRBJ1-1; 8 bases are shared with TRBD1. V lost 5 bases, J lost 4 bases, and 6 bases stayed unmatched. CDR1 and CDR2 from the germline V gene are MNHNS and SASEGT. This CDR3 contains 14 residues. The CDR3 DNA sequence: TGTGCCAGCAGTCCCAGTACAGGGGGCACTGAAGCTTTCTTT. Its translation is CASSPSTGGTEAFF.

This clonotype came up many times. The V call is TRBV7-9, the J call TRBJ1-5, with a possible D match to TRBD1 (5 bases). CDR3 length: 14 amino acids. V was pared by 3 bases and J by 4 bases, with 10 bases between. Germline loops: CDR1 SEHNR, CDR2 FQNEAQ (reference sequence). The DNA of the CDR3 is TGTGCCAGCAGCTTGGAGGACACAAATCAGCCCCAGCATTTT. Protein: CASSLEDTNQPQHF. The variable domain in full, completed from reference TRBV7-9 and TRBJ1-5, reads DTGVSQNPRHKITKRGQNVTFRCDPISEHNRLYWYRQTLGQGPEFLTYFQNEAQLEKSRLLSDRFSAERPKGSFSTLEIQRTEQGDSAMYLCASSLEDTNQPQHFGDGTRLSIL.

This clonotype came up a few times. V and J are TRBV9 and TRBJ2-1, with D possibly matching TRBD1 (5 bases). The CDR3 has 15 amino acids. Germline assignment: CDR1 SGDLS and CDR2 YYNGEE. V gave up 2 bases and J gave up 6 bases, with 15 bases separating them. CDR3 amino acids: CASSVDGSRANEQFF. The CDR3 DNA is TGTGCCAGCAGCGTCGACGGATCCAGGGCCAATGAGCAGTTCTTC.

This clonotype appeared many times. This chain links TRBV7-3 with TRBJ2-1; 7 bases are shared with TRBD1. CDR3 length: 12 residues. Germline V gene lookup returns CDR1 SGHTA and CDR2 FQGTGA. The trim removed 4 bases at V and 9 bases at J, leaving 3 bases unmatched. The CDR3 DNA follows: TGTGCCAGCAGCTACCCAGGGGGTGAGCAGTTCTTC. This sequence encodes CASSYPGGEQFF.

This clonotype was recorded at least ten times. The chain uses TRBV5-1 and TRBJ2-1, with 8 bases fitting TRBD1. The germline V gene encodes CDR1 SGHRS and CDR2 YFSETQ. V lost 7 bases, J lost 1 base, and 16 bases stayed unmatched. The CDR3 has 18 amino acids. CDR3 region: CASLTAELRQGSYNEQFF. For the CDR3, the DNA is TGCGCCAGCCTAACCGCGGAGTTAAGACAGGGGTCCTACAATGAGCAGTTCTTC. Based on the CDR3 plus reference TRBV5-1 and TRBJ2-1, the full variable domain is KAGVTQTPRYLIKTRGQQVTLSCSPISGHRSVSWYQQTPGQGLQFLFEYFSETQRNKGNFPGRFSGRQFSNSRSEMNVSTLELGDSALYLCASLTAELRQGSYNEQFFGPGTRLTVL.

This clonotype was counted at least ten times. The gene calls are TRBV27 and TRBJ2-3; no clear D gene. The length of the CDR3 is 13 residues. Germline assignment: CDR1 MNHEY and CDR2 SMNVEV (reference sequence). Between the trimmed V and J ends, which lost 5 bases and 9 bases, there was a span of 15 bases. The CDR3: CASSPMDGSTQYF. For the CDR3, the DNA is TGTGCCAGCAGTCCAATGGACGGGTCGACGCAGTATTTT.